The clone carrying this T cell receptor (beta chain) was counted many times. Its antigen is not identified. Trimming removed 4 bases from V and 8 bases from J, with 17 bases in between. The CDR3 has 14 amino acids. Germline CDR1 and CDR2: KGHSH and LQKENI. TCRdb processed the RT-PCR reads anew with MiXCR; each CDR3 protein has one entry. The sample holds 400,000 to 650,000 distinct CDR3 sequences, around 7.9% seen once. These data belong to a study of response to subunit inactivated influenza vaccine. Study observations and caveats: The authors suggested that every seasonal influenza vaccination recruits few new T cells.

The source was PBMCs from blood, collected roughly 24 months after vaccination. V is TRBV18 and J is TRBJ1-2; D gene uncertain. The source is a man between 50 and 69 years old who received an inactivated influenza vaccine. CDR3 bases: TGTGCCAGCTCACAAACCGACGGGGTTCGAGGCTACACCTTC. This sequence encodes CASSQTDGVRGYTF.